Listed here are 16 T cell receptor beta chains from one sample, sequenced in a study of T cell changes during pregnancy in multiple sclerosis. The method was immunoSEQ multiplex PCR; TCRdb's version includes in-frame clones alone and lacks a portion of them. The data contain tens of thousands of clones, roughly nine tenths of them singletons. Here the sequenced sample was CD4+ T cells from peripheral blood mononuclear cells, taken in the first trimester of pregnancy. The receptor source for this set is a female donor with multiple sclerosis, enrolled in a pregnancy study.

J is TRBJ1-5 and V is TRBV6-5; perhaps TRBD1 as D (6 bases). Trimming took 6 bases from V and 4 from J, leaving 13 bases between them. This CDR3 contains 14 residues. Germline CDR1 MNHEY, CDR2 SVGAGI. The CDR3 region is CASSTGSSNQPQHF. In DNA form, the CDR3 reads TGTGCCAGCAGCACAGGGTCTAGTAATCAGCCCCAGCATTTT.

The chain links TRBV10-3 to TRBJ1-6, with 8 nucleotides matching TRBD1. V dropped 4 bases and J dropped 7; count of bases not matched to a gene: 3. This CDR3 has 14 residues. CDR1 ENHRY and CDR2 SYGVKD come from the germline V gene. CDR3 in amino acids: CAISVGTGNSPLHF. The DNA for the CDR3 is TGTGCCATCAGTGTAGGGACAGGCAATTCACCCCTCCACTTT.

This chain uses TRBV2 with TRBJ2-1, with D uncertain. Germline V gene data show CDR1 as SNHLY and CDR2 as FYNNEI. V gave up 4 bases and J gave up 2 bases, with 9 bases separating them. The CDR3 spans 14 residues. This CDR3 is CASSGADTYNEQFF. DNA of the CDR3: TGTGCCAGCAGTGGCGCGGATACCTACAATGAGCAGTTCTTC. The full variable domain, in which reference TRBV2 and TRBJ2-1 provide the parts outside the CDR3, is EPEVTQTPSHQVTQMGQEVILRCVPISNHLYFYWYRQILGQKVEFLVSFYNNEISEKSEIFDDQFSVERPDGSNFTLKIRSTKLEDSAMYFCASSGADTYNEQFFGPGTRLTVL.

The rearrangement uses TRBV6-4 and TRBJ2-1, with D uncertain. V gave up 3 bases and J gave up 6 bases, with 12 bases separating them. Looked up from germline, CDR1 is MRHNA and CDR2 is SNTAGT. This CDR3 comprises 14 residues. The CDR3 spells CASSDGLRSNEQFF. CDR3 bases: TGTGCCAGCAGTGATGGGCTACGTTCCAATGAGCAGTTCTTC.

The chain carries TRBV5-1 and TRBJ1-1, with 7 bases identical to TRBD1. This CDR3 comprises 13 residues. The V segment lost 3 bases and the J segment 3 bases; nucleotides outside the gene matches: 2. Germline assignment: CDR1 SGHRS and CDR2 YFSETQ. The CDR3 bases are TGCGCCAGCAGCTCCACAGGGGACACTGAAGCTTTCTTT. This encodes CASSSTGDTEAFF.

The CDR3 DNA reads as TGTGCCAGTAGTGCGTACAGGGGGCAAAGAACCGGGGAGCTGTTTTTT. Amino acid sequence: CASSAYRGQRTGELFF. This chain joins TRBV19 and TRBJ2-2; 9 bases are a match to TRBD1. V lost 5 bases to trimming and J lost 5 bases; unmatched junction nucleotides: 9. CDR3 length equals 16 residues. Germline V gene sequence: CDR1 LNHDA, CDR2 SQIVND (reference sequence).

The CDR3 loop is CASSLSPSQYF. The CDR3 nucleotides are TGTGCCAGCTCCTTAAGCCCTAGTCAGTATTTT. The gene calls are TRBV11-2 and TRBJ2-3; D call uncertain. This CDR3 is built from 11 residues. Germline V gives CDR1 SGHAT, CDR2 FQNNGV. V was shortened by 8 bases and J by 12 bases, with 15 bases between the two germline ends. Variable domain in full (rest from reference TRBV11-2 and TRBJ2-3): EAGVAQSPRYKIIEKRQSVAFWCNPISGHATLYWYQQILGQGPKLLIQFQNNGVVDDSQLPKDRFSAERLKGVDSTLKIQPAKLEDSAVYLCASSLSPSQYFGPGTRLTVL.

This chain connects TRBV28 to TRBJ1-5; D is undetermined. The V end lost 3 bases, the J end lost 0 bases, and 9 bases lay between the germline ends. Germline V gene data show CDR1 as MDHEN and CDR2 as SYDVKM. The CDR3 consists of 15 residues. The CDR3 bases are TGTGCCAGCAGTTTGCCGGAGTCTAGCAATCAGCCCCAGCATTTT. This encodes CASSLPESSNQPQHF.

The chain employs TRBV7-8 and TRBJ1-2; D not resolved. The CDR3 spans 16 residues. V was pared by 0 bases and J by 8 bases, with 19 bases between. The germline CDR1 and CDR2 sequences are SGHVS and FQNEAQ. CDR3 bases: TGTGCCAGCAGCTTAGCGATAGGTGGAGGGTTCGGGGGCTACACCTTC. It specifies CASSLAIGGGFGGYTF.

This chain uses TRBV27 with TRBJ2-6, with TRBD1 as a possible D gene (6 bases). The CDR3 is 15 residues long. CDR1 is MNHEY, CDR2 SMNVEV, per germline (reference sequence). V lost 7 bases and J lost 3, with 13 bases in between. In DNA, the CDR3 is TGTGCCAGCACTAAAACAGGGTATGGGGCCAACGTCCTGACTTTC. Amino acid sequence: CASTKTGYGANVLTF. Full variable domain (missing parts from reference TRBV27 and TRBJ2-6): EAQVTQNPRYLITVTGKKLTVTCSQNMNHEYMSWYRQDPGLGLRQIYYSMNVEVTDKGDVPEGYKVSRKEKRNFPLILESPSPNQTSLYFCASTKTGYGANVLTFGAGSRLTVL.

The chain has TRBV7-8 and TRBJ2-3; TRBD2 matches at 11 bases. V lost 3 bases and J lost 2; bases outside the gene matches: 4. Germline V gene lookup returns CDR1 SGHVS and CDR2 FQNEAQ. CDR3 length equals 16 residues. CDR3 DNA sequence: TGTGCCAGCAGCTTCCTGACTAGCGGGAACACAGATACGCAGTATTTT. As protein: CASSFLTSGNTDTQYF.

This chain uses TRBV18 with TRBJ1-4; D gene ambiguous. CDR3 size: 15 residues. Germline V gives CDR1 KGHSH, CDR2 LQKENI. The V gene lost 5 bases and the J gene lost 0 bases, with 10 bases spanning the gap. CDR3 DNA sequence: TGTGCCAGCTCAACTCAAGAAGCAACTAATGAAAAACTGTTTTTT. Its translation is CASSTQEATNEKLFF.

This clone was counted only a few times. The chain has TRBV28 and TRBJ2-2, with 10 nucleotides matching TRBD2. In germline, CDR1 is MDHEN, CDR2 SYDVKM. The CDR3 spans 17 residues. V gave up 1 base and J gave up 6 bases; unmatched junction bases: 8. The CDR3 DNA sequence: TGTGCCAGCAGTTTATTCGACTTAGCGGGAGGACCCGGGGAGCTGTTTTTT. It translates to CASSLFDLAGGPGELFF. The variable domain in full, completed from reference TRBV28 and TRBJ2-2, reads DVKVTQSSRYLVKRTGEKVFLECVQDMDHENMFWYRQDPGLGLRLIYFSYDVKMKEKGDIPEGYSVSREKKERFSLILESASTNQTSMYLCASSLFDLAGGPGELFFGEGSRLTVL.

This clone was detected once. The chain links TRBV27 to TRBJ1-2, with a weak D call TRBD1 (5 bases). The CDR3 has 14 amino acids. V was pared by 1 base and J by 7 bases, with 13 bases between. Germline CDR1 MNHEY, CDR2 SMNVEV (reference sequence). CDR3 nucleotides: TGTGCCAGCAGTTTATTGGAGGGCCAGGGTGGCTACACCTTC. Its protein is CASSLLEGQGGYTF.

V is TRBV6-5 and J is TRBJ1-1; 12 bases fit TRBD1. With 2 bases clipped from V and 11 bases from J, the junction kept 9 bases outside the gene matches. Germline V gives CDR1 MNHEY, CDR2 SVGAGI. This CDR3 comprises 15 residues. CDR3 DNA sequence: TGTGCCAGCAGTTACGGGACAGGGGGCGGGGAGGAGGCTTTCTTT. The encoded protein is CASSYGTGGGEEAFF.

V usage is TRBV28 and J usage is TRBJ2-7, with 7 bases identical to TRBD2. Germline assignment: CDR1 MDHEN and CDR2 SYDVKM. V gave up 7 bases and J gave up 4 bases; unmatched junction bases: 10. There are 14 residues in the CDR3. CDR3 loop: CASIPGGLDYEQYF. The CDR3 coding sequence is TGTGCCAGCATCCCCGGCGGACTAGATTACGAGCAGTACTTC.